These T cell receptor beta chains were read from a single sample in a study of T-cell reconstitution after alpha-beta-depleted transplantation in children. TCRdb re-analysed the PCR reads in MiXCR, keeping a single row per CDR3 protein. This sample yields hundreds of thousands of distinct CDR3 sequences, of which roughly a tenth are seen a single time; 2% belongs to the top ten. Material: PBMCs, obtained before TCRalphabeta/CD19-depleted stem cell transplant. These receptors originate from a child aged 2 to 9 with inherited bone marrow failure, due to receive a stem cell transplant. CDR3s include the opening cysteine and the closing phenylalanine or tryptophan. The order of the fields is J gene, D gene, clone size, V gene, CDR3 length, CDR3 protein, CDR3 DNA. A D gene is named only where the DNA matches it firmly. The size of a clone is reported for some rows only, either as once, few or many, or as a class for expanded clones.

J: TRBJ2-2; D: -; size: many; V: TRBV12-3/TRBV12-4; length: 14; CDR3: CASTPRRGTGELFF; DNA: TGTGCCAGCACCCCGAGAAGGGGCACCGGGGAGCTGTTTTTT
J: TRBJ2-1; D: -; size: -; V: TRBV27; length: 14; CDR3: CASSYSGYYNEQFF; DNA: TGTGCCAGCAGTTACAGCGGTTACTACAATGAGCAGTTCTTC
J: TRBJ1-2; D: -; size: many; V: TRBV27; length: 15; CDR3: CASSLLPGSSYGYTF; DNA: TGTGCCAGCAGTTTACTCCCAGGGTCGAGCTATGGCTACACCTTC
J: TRBJ2-7; D: TRBD2; size: many; V: TRBV27; length: 16; CDR3: CASSWVAGPSFYEQYF; DNA: TGTGCCAGCAGTTGGGTAGCGGGACCTTCCTTCTACGAGCAGTACTTC
J: TRBJ2-1; D: -; size: -; V: TRBV18; length: 15; CDR3: CASSPAIAAHNEQFF; DNA: TGTGCCAGCTCACCAGCAATAGCGGCACACAATGAGCAGTTCTTC
J: TRBJ2-5; D: -; size: many; V: TRBV27; length: 13; CDR3: CASRAVGGETQYF; DNA: TGTGCCAGCAGAGCTGTAGGCGGAGAGACCCAGTACTTC
J: TRBJ2-5; D: -; size: many; V: TRBV11-2; length: 16; CDR3: CASSYQGGMDRETQYF; DNA: TGTGCCAGCAGCTATCAGGGGGGGATGGATCGAGAGACCCAGTACTTC
J: TRBJ2-5; D: -; size: few; V: TRBV5-4; length: 14; CDR3: CASSLYLGQETQYF; DNA: TGTGCCAGCAGCTTGTATCTTGGCCAAGAGACCCAGTACTTC
J: TRBJ2-2; D: TRBD1; size: few; V: TRBV4-3; length: 16; CDR3: CASSQASGGNTGELFF; DNA: TGCGCCAGCAGCCAAGCCTCAGGGGGCAACACCGGGGAGCTGTTTTTT
J: TRBJ2-7; D: -; size: -; V: TRBV29-1; length: 15; CDR3: CSVEDLNGNSYEQYF; DNA: TGCAGCGTTGAAGATCTTAATGGAAACTCCTACGAGCAGTACTTC
J: TRBJ1-2; D: TRBD1; size: many; V: TRBV6-6; length: 13; CDR3: CASSTGTENGYTF; DNA: TGTGCCAGCAGTACCGGGACAGAGAATGGCTACACCTTC
J: TRBJ2-7; D: -; size: -; V: TRBV28; length: 11; CDR3: CASLSLGEQYF; DNA: TGTGCCAGTCTCTCTCTGGGAGAGCAGTACTTC
J: TRBJ1-3; D: TRBD1; size: -; V: TRBV4-3; length: 17; CDR3: CASSQTGQGYSGNTIYF; DNA: TGCGCCAGCAGCCAGACTGGACAGGGTTACTCTGGAAACACCATATATTTT
J: TRBJ2-5; D: -; size: many; V: TRBV28; length: 10; CDR3: CASSRETQYF; DNA: TGTGCCAGCAGCCGTGAGACCCAGTACTTC
J: TRBJ1-5; D: -; size: many; V: TRBV4-3; length: 17; CDR3: CASSQGTGTWGQEPQHF; DNA: TGCGCCAGCAGCCAAGGAACCGGGACTTGGGGACAAGAGCCCCAGCATTTT
J: TRBJ2-7; D: TRBD1; size: many; V: TRBV5-1; length: 14; CDR3: CASSPERQGAEQYF; DNA: TGCGCCAGCAGCCCCGAGAGACAGGGGGCCGAGCAGTACTTC
J: TRBJ2-1; D: -; size: many; V: TRBV28; length: 15; CDR3: CASSERAEIYNEQFF; DNA: TGTGCCAGCAGCGAAAGGGCGGAAATATACAATGAGCAGTTCTTC
J: TRBJ2-1; D: -; size: many; V: TRBV28; length: 13; CDR3: CATLRAGGNEQFF; DNA: TGTGCCACCTTAAGAGCCGGGGGCAATGAGCAGTTCTTC
J: TRBJ2-7; D: TRBD2; size: few; V: TRBV19; length: 17; CDR3: CASSIGLAGGPPYEQYF; DNA: TGTGCCAGTAGTATCGGACTAGCGGGAGGGCCTCCCTACGAGCAGTACTTC
J: TRBJ1-2; D: -; size: -; V: TRBV11-1; length: 20; CDR3: CASSRFSFLPGLNSNYGYTF; DNA: TGTGCCAGCAGCCGTTTTTCCTTTCTCCCGGGACTGAATTCTAACTATGGCTACACCTTC
J: TRBJ2-7; D: -; size: many; V: TRBV6-2/TRBV6-3; length: 17; CDR3: CASSPPVHARQNYEQYF; DNA: TGTGCCAGCAGCCCACCGGTCCATGCCCGACAGAACTACGAGCAGTACTTC
J: TRBJ1-1; D: -; size: many; V: TRBV29-1; length: 13; CDR3: CSVVRGGRTEAFF; DNA: TGCAGCGTTGTTAGGGGGGGGAGAACTGAAGCTTTCTTT